This T cell receptor beta chain was captured in a study of OX40 agonist ivuxolimab in advanced cancers. Turning to the study itself: The patients received agonistic anti-OX40 (CD134) antibody ivuxolimab.

The ends lost 5 bases at V and 11 bases at J; junction bases unmatched: 10. The CDR3 is 13 amino acids. The V gene's germline CDR1 is GTSNPN and CDR2 SVGIG (reference sequence). Method: immunoSEQ multiplex PCR; TCRdb's copy keeps in-frame clones and lacks some. This sample has roughly 70,000 clones, with approximately 82% found just once. The source material was CD4+ or CD8+ T cells sorted from blood, sampled in a trial of the OX40 agonist ivuxolimab. The TCR comes from an adult with an advanced solid tumor such as melanoma, head and neck, liver or kidney cancer. The genes are TRBV30 and TRBJ1-1; 11 bases are a match to TRBD1. This CDR3 reads CAWGAWDRGKAFF. The CDR3 DNA reads TGTGCCTGGGGGGCCTGGGACAGGGGGAAGGCTTTCTTT.